This TCR beta chain was profiled in a study of blood T cell repertoires in COVID-19. Trimming at V came to 0 bases and at J to 6 bases, leaving 0 bases not matched to a gene. The CDR3 spans 15 residues. Germline V gene sequence: CDR1 LGHDT, CDR2 YNNKEL (reference sequence). Participants came from some 23 US areas, aged about 18 to 89 years. Participants' reported clinical history set cohort assignment. Exposed participants encountered a COVID-19 case during the 2 weeks preceding study entry. Here immunoSEQ multiplex PCR was the method, and the copy in TCRdb shows in-frame clones only, minus some. In the table there are 200,000 to 250,000 clones, over 70% of which are singletons.

This TCR was recovered from a woman aged 25-40 years who had been exposed to COVID-19. The gene calls are TRBV3-1 (or the pseudogene TRBV3-2) and TRBJ2-1; 12 bases agree with TRBD2. The sample comprised PBMCs or T cells enriched from blood (not recorded which). This CDR3 reads CASSQELAGGNEQFF. The CDR3 nucleotides are TGTGCCAGCAGCCAAGAACTAGCGGGAGGCAATGAGCAGTTCTTC.